This T cell receptor (beta chain) was identified in a study of blood T cell repertoires in COVID-19. Study in general: Both acute and convalescent COVID-19 samples were obtained from the United States, Italy and Spain.

In the original processing: Cell counts per sample came from amplifying reference gene primers. The data were produced by immunoSEQ multiplex PCR, yet TCRdb's version contains in-frame clones alone and is incomplete. From that table come the V and J calls and clone size; the DNA was used to work out D and trimming. The profile covers 250,000 to 400,000 clones, with about 90% appearing a single time and approximately 2.9% taken by the ten largest. The V and J ends lost 4 bases and 8 bases, in that order; junction bases with no gene match: 6. This CDR3 comprises 14 residues. Germline assignment: CDR1 KGHSH and CDR2 LQKENI. Followed longitudinally, the Seattle patients had been enrolled during active infection.

What was sequenced was peripheral blood. The source is a woman in her twenties or thirties with COVID-19, enrolled during active disease. The J gene is TRBJ2-1, the V gene TRBV18, with TRBD1 identical over 9 bases. The CDR3 DNA reads as TGTGCCAGCTCACGTCTAGACAGGGGGTATGAGCAGTTCTTC. Its translation is CASSRLDRGYEQFF.